This T cell receptor (beta chain) stems from a study of tumor-infiltrating lymphocytes in primary liver carcinoma. Looking at the study overall: Staging of the tumors gave T1-T3 N0M0, with widths of 4.2 to 10 cm.

The tissue used was unsorted bulk material of about 17-33 mg. RNA and DNA were co-extracted from it with the AllPrep DNA/RNA mini kit. With chronic HBV infection, the patients were also treatment-naive. To note about this clonotype: This may stem from a read error, because a much larger clone lies one nucleotide away.

Production of TCR beta cDNA used roughly 0.55 ug total RNA together with a constant-region primer. Amplification in three nested multiplex PCR rounds with slightly modified ARM-PCR gave rise to TCR beta libraries. TRBV1-TRBV30 forward primers paired with a C-beta reverse primer drove the first two PCR rounds, approximately 11 cycles each. Each CDR3 protein gets one entry after TCRdb re-called the multiplex PCR reads with MiXCR. This table holds more than 20,000 distinct CDR3 sequences, more than 70% found once. Looked up from germline, CDR1 is SGHRS and CDR2 is YFSETQ. The CDR3 has 15 amino acids. The chain recombines TRBV5-1 with TRBJ2-5, with no clear D. The sequence derives from a woman in her thirties with primary liver carcinoma and hepatitis B virus infection. Sequenced sample: liver tumor tissue from sampling region 2. The subset: tumor region T2, inferior pole. The DNA for the CDR3 is TGCGCCAGCACCTTCAACGGTCCCCCGCAAGAGATCCAGTACTTC. Protein product: CASTFNGPPQEIQYF.